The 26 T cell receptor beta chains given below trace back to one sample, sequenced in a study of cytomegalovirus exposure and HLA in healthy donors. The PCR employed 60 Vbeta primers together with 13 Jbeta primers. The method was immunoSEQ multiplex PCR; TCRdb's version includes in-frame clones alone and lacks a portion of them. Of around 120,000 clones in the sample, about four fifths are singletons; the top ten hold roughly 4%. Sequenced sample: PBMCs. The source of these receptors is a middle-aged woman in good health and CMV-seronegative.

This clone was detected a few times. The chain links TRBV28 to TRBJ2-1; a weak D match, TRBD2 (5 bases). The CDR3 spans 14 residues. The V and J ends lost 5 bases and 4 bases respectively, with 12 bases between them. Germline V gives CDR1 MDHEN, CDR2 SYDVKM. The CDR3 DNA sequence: TGTGCCAGCAGTCCGACACTAGGTTACAATGAGCAGTTCTTC. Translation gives CASSPTLGYNEQFF.

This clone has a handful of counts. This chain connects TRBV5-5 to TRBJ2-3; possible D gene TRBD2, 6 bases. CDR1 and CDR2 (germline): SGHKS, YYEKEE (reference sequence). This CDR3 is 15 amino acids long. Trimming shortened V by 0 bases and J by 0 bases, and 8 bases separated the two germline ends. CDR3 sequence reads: CASSLGAGSTDTQYF. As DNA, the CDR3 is TGTGCCAGCAGCTTGGGAGCGGGTAGCACAGATACGCAGTATTTT.

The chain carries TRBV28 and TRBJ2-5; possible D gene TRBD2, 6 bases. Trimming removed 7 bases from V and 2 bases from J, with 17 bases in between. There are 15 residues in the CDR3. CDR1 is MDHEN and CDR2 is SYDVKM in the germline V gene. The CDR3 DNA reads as TGTGCCAGCACCTCCTCGGGTGCGGGACAAGAGACCCAGTACTTC. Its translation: CASTSSGAGQETQYF.

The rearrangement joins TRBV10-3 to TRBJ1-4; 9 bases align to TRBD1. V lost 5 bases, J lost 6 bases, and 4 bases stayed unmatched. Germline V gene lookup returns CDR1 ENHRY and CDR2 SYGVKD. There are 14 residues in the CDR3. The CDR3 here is CAISKDRGDEKLFF. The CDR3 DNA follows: TGTGCCATCAGTAAGGACAGGGGTGATGAAAAACTGTTTTTT.

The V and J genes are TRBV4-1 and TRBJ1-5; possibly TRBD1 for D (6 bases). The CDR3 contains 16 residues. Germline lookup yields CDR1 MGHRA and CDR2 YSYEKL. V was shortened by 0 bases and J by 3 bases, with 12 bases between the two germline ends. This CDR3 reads CASSQDPTGYNQPQHF. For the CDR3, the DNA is TGCGCCAGCAGCCAAGACCCCACAGGGTACAATCAGCCCCAGCATTTT.

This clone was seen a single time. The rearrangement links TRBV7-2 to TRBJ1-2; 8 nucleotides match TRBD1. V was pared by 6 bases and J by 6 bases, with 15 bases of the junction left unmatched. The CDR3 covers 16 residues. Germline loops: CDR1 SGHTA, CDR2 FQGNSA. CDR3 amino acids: CASRFPTGRGHNGYTF. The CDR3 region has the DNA TGTGCCAGCAGATTTCCCACCGGCAGGGGGCACAATGGCTACACCTTC.

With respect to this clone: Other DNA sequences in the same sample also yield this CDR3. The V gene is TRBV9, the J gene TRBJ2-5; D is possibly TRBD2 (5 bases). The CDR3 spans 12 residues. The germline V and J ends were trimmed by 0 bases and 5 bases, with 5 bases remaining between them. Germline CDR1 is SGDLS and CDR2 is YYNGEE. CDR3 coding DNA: TGTGCCAGCAGCGTAGGAGGGGAGACCCAGTACTTC. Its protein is CASSVGGETQYF.

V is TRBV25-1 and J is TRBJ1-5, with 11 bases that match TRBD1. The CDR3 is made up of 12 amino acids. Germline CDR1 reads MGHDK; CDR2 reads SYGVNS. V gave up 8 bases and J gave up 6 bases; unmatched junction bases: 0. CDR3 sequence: CASGQGAQPQHF. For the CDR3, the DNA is TGTGCCAGCGGACAGGGGGCTCAGCCCCAGCATTTT.

Here the CDR3 DNA reads TGTGCCAGCAGCCCAGGGACTAGCGGGAGGGAGACCCAGTACTTC. This gives the protein CASSPGTSGRETQYF. The V call is TRBV11-2, the J call TRBJ2-5; 15 nucleotides match TRBD2. CDR3 length: 15 amino acids. The V gene's germline CDR1 is SGHAT and CDR2 FQNNGV. J lost 5 bases, V lost 5 bases, and 3 bases had no gene match.

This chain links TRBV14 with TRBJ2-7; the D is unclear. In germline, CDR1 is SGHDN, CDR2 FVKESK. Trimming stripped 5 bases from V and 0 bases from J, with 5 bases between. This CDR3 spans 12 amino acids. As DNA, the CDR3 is TGTGCCAGCAGCTTCAGCTCCTACGAGCAGTACTTC. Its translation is CASSFSSYEQYF.

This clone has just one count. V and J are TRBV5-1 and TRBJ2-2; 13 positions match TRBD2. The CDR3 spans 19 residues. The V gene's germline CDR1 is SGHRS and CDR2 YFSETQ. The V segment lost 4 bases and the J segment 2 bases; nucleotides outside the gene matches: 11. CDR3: CASSKGLAGSAENTGELFF. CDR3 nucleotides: TGCGCCAGCAGCAAGGGACTAGCGGGATCAGCTGAAAACACCGGGGAGCTGTTTTTT.

The CDR3 is CASSLSRGAETQYF. CDR3 sequence (DNA): TGTGCCAGCAGCTTATCTCGGGGAGCAGAGACCCAGTACTTC. This chain uses TRBV7-9 with TRBJ2-5; maybe TRBD2 (5 bases). Per germline, CDR1 SEHNR and CDR2 FQNEAQ (reference sequence). Trimming removed 2 bases from V and 4 bases from J, with 11 bases in between. The CDR3 loop spans 14 amino acids.

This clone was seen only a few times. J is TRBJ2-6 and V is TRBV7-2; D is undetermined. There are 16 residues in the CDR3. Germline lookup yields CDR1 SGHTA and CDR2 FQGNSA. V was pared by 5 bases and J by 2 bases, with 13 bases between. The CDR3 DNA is TGTGCCAGCAGCCAGAGGAACTTTGCTGGGGCCAACGTCCTGACTTTC. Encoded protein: CASSQRNFAGANVLTF.

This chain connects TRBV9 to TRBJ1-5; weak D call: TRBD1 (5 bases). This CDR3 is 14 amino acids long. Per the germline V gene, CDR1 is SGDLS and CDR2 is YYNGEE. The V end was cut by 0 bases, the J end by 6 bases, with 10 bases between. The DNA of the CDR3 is TGTGCCAGCAGCGTAGAGGGGAAGGGTCAGCCCCAGCATTTT. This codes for CASSVEGKGQPQHF.

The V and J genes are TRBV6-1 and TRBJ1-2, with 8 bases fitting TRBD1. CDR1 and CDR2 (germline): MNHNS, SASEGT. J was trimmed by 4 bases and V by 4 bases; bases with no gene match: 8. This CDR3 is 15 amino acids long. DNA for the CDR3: TGTGCCAGCAGTGGGGGGACAGGTCACGGCTATGGCTACACCTTC. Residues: CASSGGTGHGYGYTF.

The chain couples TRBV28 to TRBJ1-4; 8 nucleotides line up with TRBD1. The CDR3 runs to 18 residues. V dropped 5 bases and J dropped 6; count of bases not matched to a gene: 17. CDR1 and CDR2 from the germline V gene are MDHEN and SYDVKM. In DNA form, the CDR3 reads TGTGCCAGCAGTCCTATCTACAGGGGGAAAGCCGGAGATGAAAAACTGTTTTTT. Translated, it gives CASSPIYRGKAGDEKLFF.

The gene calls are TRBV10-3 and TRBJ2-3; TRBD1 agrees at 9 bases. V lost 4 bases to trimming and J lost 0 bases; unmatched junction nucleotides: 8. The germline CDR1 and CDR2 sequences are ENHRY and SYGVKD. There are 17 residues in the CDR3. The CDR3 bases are TGTGCCATCAGTGCTATCCTGGGACAGGGAAGCACAGATACGCAGTATTTT. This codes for CAISAILGQGSTDTQYF.

In nucleotides, the CDR3 is TGTGCCACCGAGAGCTCTGGGGCCAACGTCCTGACTTTC. Protein sequence: CATESSGANVLTF. The chain uses TRBV6-1 and TRBJ2-6; no clear D gene. The CDR3 has 13 residues. V lost 10 bases and J 0 bases, leaving 7 bases between the germline ends. CDR1 is MNHNS, CDR2 SASEGT, per germline.

CDR3 residues: CASSFLPGSRNEQFF. DNA for the CDR3: TGTGCCAGCAGCTTCCTCCCCGGGAGTAGGAATGAGCAGTTCTTC. This chain links TRBV6-5 with TRBJ2-1; D is possibly TRBD2 (6 bases). This CDR3 region has 15 residues. Germline lookup yields CDR1 MNHEY and CDR2 SVGAGI. Trimming pared 6 bases from V and 7 bases from J, leaving 19 bases between.

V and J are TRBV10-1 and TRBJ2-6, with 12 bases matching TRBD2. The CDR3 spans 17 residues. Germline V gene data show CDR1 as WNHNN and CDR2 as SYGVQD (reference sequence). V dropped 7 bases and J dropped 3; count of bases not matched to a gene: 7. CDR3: CASKALAGGSGANVLTF. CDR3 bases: TGCGCCAGCAAAGCGCTAGCGGGAGGGAGTGGGGCCAACGTCCTGACTTTC.

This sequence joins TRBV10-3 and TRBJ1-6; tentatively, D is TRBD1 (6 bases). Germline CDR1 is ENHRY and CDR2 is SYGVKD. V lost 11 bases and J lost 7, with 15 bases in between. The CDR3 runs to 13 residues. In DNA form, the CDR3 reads TGTGCCGTACAGGGCGTATGGAATTCACCCCTCCACTTT. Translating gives CAVQGVWNSPLHF.

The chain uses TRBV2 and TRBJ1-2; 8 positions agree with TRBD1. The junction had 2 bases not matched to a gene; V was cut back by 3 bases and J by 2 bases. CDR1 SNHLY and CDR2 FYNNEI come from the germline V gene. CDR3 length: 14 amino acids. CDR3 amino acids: CASSDQGANYGYTF. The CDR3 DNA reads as TGTGCCAGCAGTGACCAGGGGGCGAACTATGGCTACACCTTC.

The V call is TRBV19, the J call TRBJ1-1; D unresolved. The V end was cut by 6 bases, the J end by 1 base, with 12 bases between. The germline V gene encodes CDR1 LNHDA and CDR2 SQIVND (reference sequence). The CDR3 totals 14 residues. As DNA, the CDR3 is TGTGCCAGTAGCCCCGGAGGGTCGAACACTGAAGCTTTCTTT. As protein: CASSPGGSNTEAFF.

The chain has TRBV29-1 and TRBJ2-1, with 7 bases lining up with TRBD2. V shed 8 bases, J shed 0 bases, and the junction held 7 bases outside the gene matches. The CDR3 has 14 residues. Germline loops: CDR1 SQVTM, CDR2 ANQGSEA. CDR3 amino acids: CSSGEGPSYNEQFF. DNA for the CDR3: TGCAGCTCCGGGGAGGGGCCCTCCTACAATGAGCAGTTCTTC.

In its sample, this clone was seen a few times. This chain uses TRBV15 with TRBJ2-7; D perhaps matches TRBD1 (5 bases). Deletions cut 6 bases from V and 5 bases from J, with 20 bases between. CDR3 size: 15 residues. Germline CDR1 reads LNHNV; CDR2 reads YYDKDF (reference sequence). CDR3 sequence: CATSTNLRQGNEQYF. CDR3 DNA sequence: TGTGCCACCAGTACAAACCTAAGGCAGGGTAACGAGCAGTACTTC.

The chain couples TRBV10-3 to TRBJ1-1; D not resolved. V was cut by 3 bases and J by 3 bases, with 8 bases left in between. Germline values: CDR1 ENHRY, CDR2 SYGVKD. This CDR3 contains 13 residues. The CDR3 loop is CAISDRTHTEAFF. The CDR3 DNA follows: TGTGCCATCAGTGACCGGACTCACACTGAAGCTTTCTTT.